This T cell receptor (beta chain) comes out of a study of T cell responses to AZD1222 COVID-19 vaccine. Study-level points and caveats: Baseline seropositivity occurred in only 5 to 7 AZD1222 recipients. Among vaccine-associated CD4 TCRs, coverage spanned spike, with dominance at 160-218 and 743-854.

Deletions cut 5 bases from V and 0 bases from J, with 11 bases between. Germline V gene data show CDR1 as MNHEY and CDR2 as SVGAGI. CDR3 length: 15 residues. Points on this clone: What it binds is not known.

Using immunoSEQ multiplex PCR, the repertoire was profiled, and TCRdb retains in-frame clones only, with some absent. The sample shows some 120,000 clones, roughly nine tenths of them seen only once. The sequence came from an adult in good health. This chain uses TRBV6-5 with TRBJ1-5; a weak D match, TRBD1 (6 bases). The sequencing here drew on peripheral blood, taken on day 0 of AZD1222 vaccination. The CDR3 sequence: CASSLGADSNQPQHF. CDR3 sequence (DNA): TGTGCCAGCAGTCTGGGGGCAGATAGCAATCAGCCCCAGCATTTT.